This entry features one T cell receptor (beta chain) sequence. Original handling: The authors estimated nucleated cell counts from reference gene primer amplification. Only in-frame clones appear in the TCRdb table, and some are missing; sequencing was by immunoSEQ multiplex PCR. V and J calls and clone size come straight from that table; D and trimming were deduced from the DNA. Of approximately 170,000 clones in the sample, about 86% were seen once. This entry is derived from a study of blood T cell repertoires in COVID-19. Whole-study context: PBMCs, B-cell-depleted T cells, or T cells were the source of the cDNA or gDNA that made up the material.

CDR1 is MGHRA and CDR2 is YSYEKL in the germline V gene. V lost 4 bases, J lost 0 bases, and 9 bases lay in between. CDR3 length equals 15 residues. The source is a man aged 50-60 years with active or convalescent COVID-19. Sequences were obtained from peripheral blood. The chain couples TRBV4-1 to TRBJ2-2; perhaps TRBD2 as D (6 bases). CDR3 protein: CASSLEGSNTGELFF. DNA of the CDR3: TGCGCCAGCAGCCTGGAGGGATCGAACACCGGGGAGCTGTTTTTT.